This T cell receptor (beta chain) was obtained from a study of T-cell memory formation after mild COVID-19. Study details: Largely, the TCR clusters proved donor specific.

Germline V gene sequence: CDR1 DFQATT, CDR2 SNEGSKA (reference sequence). V was shortened by 6 bases and J by 3 bases, with 18 bases between the two germline ends. The CDR3 totals 14 residues. MiXCR was run by TCRdb on the 5' RACE reads, yielding one entry per CDR3 protein. Of about 400,000 distinct CDR3 sequences in the sample, more than 15% were seen once. This clonotype was counted a few times. Antigen: not known. Study observations and caveats: CD4+ contracting clones were mainly CM and EM; CD8+ ones, EMRA.

The material sequenced was PBMCs or a T cell subset sorted from them (not recorded which). V gene TRBV20-1 combines with J gene TRBJ2-7; D possibly uses TRBD1 or TRBD2 (5 bases each). This TCR was recovered from a young man who had mild COVID-19 (a few samples of this study predate the infection). Cell type and time point are not known. DNA of the CDR3: TGCAGTGCCGCGAAACCCGGGACCAGCTACGAGCAGTACTTC. Protein product: CSAAKPGTSYEQYF.